What follows is one TCR beta chain and its context. Its specific antigen is unknown. The record has no base qualities; no much larger clone is one base away. Sequences MGHRA (CDR1) and YSYEKL (CDR2) are obtained from the germline V gene. V and J lose 0 bases and 2 bases, and a span of 11 bases separates them. Counted from cysteine to phenylalanine, this CDR3 has 15 amino acids. Only the CDR3 DNA is retained, 45 bases long and in frame from the first base. The immunoSEQ Assay, a bias-controlled multiplex PCR, was used to amplify TCRbeta CDR3 regions from genomic DNA. The authors' analysis ran thus. The number of nucleated cells in each sample was estimated by amplification of reference gene primers within the assay. To quantify the absolute abundance of each unique TCRbeta CDR3 rearrangement, sequence reads were collapsed and filtered. For each sample, productive Simpson clonality was calculated by taking the square root of Simpson's diversity index across productive rearrangements. TCRdb stores this immuneACCESS table with in-frame sequences only. Part of the clones is absent; in the studies checked, under half of the shortfall reflects unresolved V genes, and no reason is known for the rest. V, J and clone size reflect that table, while D and trimming were determined from the DNA. For this sample the table gives approximately 670,000 clones, of which about 87% were detected only once. Over 0.2% of the sample goes to the ten largest clones.

Whole blood was collected in K2EDTA tubes by collaborating institutions according to the institutions' own protocols. For TCRbeta analysis, collaborators shipped samples as frozen whole blood, isolated PBMCs, or DNA extracted from either of those sample types. These data belong to a study of blood T cell repertoires in COVID-19 (dated by TCRdb to 2020 to 2021). As for the study more broadly: Samples from collaborators originated in the United States, Italy and Spain and spanned both the acute and convalescent phases of COVID-19. The material from the prospective study consisted of cDNA or gDNA derived from T cells, B-cell-depleted T cells, or PBMCs. Deeply sampled blood TCRbeta repertoires from subjects exposed to, actively infected with, or recovered from COVID-19 were included in the dataset. The repertoires were released in a freely available public database intended as a resource for research on the immune response to SARS-CoV-2. Samples came from the ongoing ImmuneRACE study (first 160 participants) plus 1,254 subjects from 6 global collaborators. Sample metadata almost always included a de-identified subject ID, COVID-19 status, age in years and sex. Where available, HLA class I and class II types were obtained from metadata supplied by the sample provider rather than from assay-based typing.

Study-wide findings and limitations: The quantity of clinical and demographic metadata differed by source and by participant and was supplied without curation.

The receptor was derived from a woman between 18 and 29 years old with acute or convalescent COVID-19. The material sequenced was peripheral blood. The chain is made from TRBV4-1 and TRBJ2-7; a confident D gene designation cannot be given. The CDR3 has the sequence CASSQDWASTYEQYF. The DNA is TGCGCCAGCAGCCAAGATTGGGCCAGCACCTACGAGCAGTACTTC.